The 8 T cell receptor beta chains in this list originate from one sample, sequenced in a study of OX40 agonist ivuxolimab in advanced cancers. Library preparation employed the immunoSEQ multiplex PCR assay. The table comes from immuneACCESS by way of TCRdb, which keeps in-frame sequences with V and J called. Part of the clones is missing from these tables; in studies checked, under half for an unresolved V gene and the rest for unknown reasons. In all, the sample holds 100,000 to 120,000 clones, and less than 95% of those were seen once. The ten most abundant clones make up under 0.85% of the sample. Sequenced here: CD4+ or CD8+ T cells sorted from blood, sampled in a trial of the OX40 agonist ivuxolimab. The receptors originated from an adult with an advanced solid tumor such as melanoma, head and neck, liver or kidney cancer.

This clone was picked up a small number of times. V and J are TRBV7-2 and TRBJ2-7; TRBD1 matches at 7 bases. V trimming: 5 bases; J trimming: 4 bases; junction bases outside the gene matches: 8. The CDR3 extends over 14 amino acids. Germline V gives CDR1 SGHTA, CDR2 FQGNSA. CDR3 sequence (DNA): TGTGCCAGCAGCCGTGACAGGGCTACATACGAGCAGTACTTC. This sequence encodes CASSRDRATYEQYF.

This chain links TRBV19 with TRBJ2-7; D call uncertain. Germline values: CDR1 LNHDA, CDR2 SQIVND (reference sequence). V was cut by 3 bases and J by 4 bases, with 10 bases left in between. This CDR3 has 13 residues. CDR3 region: CASSIYKGYEQYF. CDR3 bases: TGTGCCAGTAGTATCTATAAAGGTTACGAGCAGTACTTC.

The chain combines TRBV25-1 with TRBJ2-3; a weak D match, TRBD2 (5 bases). The CDR3 consists of 16 residues. Germline V lookup: CDR1 MGHDK, CDR2 SYGVNS. V lost 2 bases and J lost 2, with 14 bases in between. The CDR3 region has the DNA TGTGCCAGCAGTGAACATAAGGGAGTTTCCACAGATACGCAGTATTTT. Translated: CASSEHKGVSTDTQYF.

V usage is TRBV6-6 and J usage is TRBJ2-3; tentatively, D is TRBD1 or TRBD2 (6 bases each). This CDR3 spans 13 amino acids. Trimming cost V 10 bases and J 0 bases, with 11 bases left between them. In germline, CDR1 is MNHNY, CDR2 SVGAGI (reference sequence). CDR3 bases: TGTGCCACCGGGGGCGCAAGCACAGATACGCAGTATTTT. It specifies CATGGASTDTQYF.

This CDR3 is CASSSQATSTDTQYF. The CDR3 DNA reads TGTGCCAGCAGCTCACAGGCTACTAGCACAGATACGCAGTATTTT. This sequence joins TRBV7-9 and TRBJ2-3; D is possibly TRBD1 (5 bases). Trimming left V 4 bases short and J 0 bases short, with 11 bases between. The CDR3 totals 15 residues. Germline V CDR1 and CDR2: SEHNR, FQNEAQ (reference sequence).

The V and J genes are TRBV18 and TRBJ1-4; TRBD1 agrees at 9 bases. There are 15 residues in the CDR3. V dropped 5 bases and J dropped 2; count of bases not matched to a gene: 3. Germline V gene data show CDR1 as KGHSH and CDR2 as LQKENI. For the CDR3, the DNA is TGTGCCAGCTCAGCCGGGACAGGGACTAATGAAAAACTGTTTTTT. Protein: CASSAGTGTNEKLFF.

This sequence joins TRBV10-2 and TRBJ2-2; D remains unclear. This CDR3 has 15 residues. Per germline, CDR1 WSHSY and CDR2 SAAADI. V lost 3 bases to trimming and J lost 5 bases, with 13 bases between them. The CDR3 DNA reads TGCGCCAGCAGTGAAATAGCTTGGGGAACCGGGGAGCTGTTTTTT. Protein sequence: CASSEIAWGTGELFF.

The chain links TRBV19 to TRBJ1-2; TRBD1 aligns across 8 bases. The CDR3 runs to 13 residues. Germline V gene data show CDR1 as LNHDA and CDR2 as SQIVND (reference sequence). With 6 bases clipped from V and 13 bases from J, the junction kept 13 bases outside the gene matches. The CDR3 loop reads CASSPGTGGAGTF. In DNA form, the CDR3 reads TGTGCCAGTAGCCCCGGGACAGGTGGGGCCGGCACCTTC.